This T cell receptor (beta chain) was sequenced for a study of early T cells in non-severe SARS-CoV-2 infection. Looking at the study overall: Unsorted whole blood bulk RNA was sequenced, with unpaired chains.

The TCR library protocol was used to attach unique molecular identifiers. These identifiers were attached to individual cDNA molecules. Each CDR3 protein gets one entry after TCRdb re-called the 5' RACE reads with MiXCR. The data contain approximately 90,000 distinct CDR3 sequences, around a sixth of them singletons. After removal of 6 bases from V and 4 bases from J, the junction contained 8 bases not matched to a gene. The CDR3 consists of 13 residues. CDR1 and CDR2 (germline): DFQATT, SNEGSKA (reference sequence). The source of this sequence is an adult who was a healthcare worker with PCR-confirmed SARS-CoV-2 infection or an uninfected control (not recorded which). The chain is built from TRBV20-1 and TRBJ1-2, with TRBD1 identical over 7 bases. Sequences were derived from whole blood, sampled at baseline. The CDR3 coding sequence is TGCAGTGCGGTCGAGGGGGCCCTCTATGGCTACACCTTC. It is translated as CSAVEGALYGYTF.